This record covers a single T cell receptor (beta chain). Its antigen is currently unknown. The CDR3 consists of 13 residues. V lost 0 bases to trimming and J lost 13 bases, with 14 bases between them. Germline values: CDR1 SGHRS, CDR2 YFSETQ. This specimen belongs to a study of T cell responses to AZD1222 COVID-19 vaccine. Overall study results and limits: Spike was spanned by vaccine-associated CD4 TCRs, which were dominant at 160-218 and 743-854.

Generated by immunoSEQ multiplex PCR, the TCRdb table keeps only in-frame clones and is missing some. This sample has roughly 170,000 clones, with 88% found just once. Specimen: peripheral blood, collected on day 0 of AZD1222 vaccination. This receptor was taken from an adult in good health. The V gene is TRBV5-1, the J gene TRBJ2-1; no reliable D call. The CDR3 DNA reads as TGCGCCAGCAGCTTGGAAGGCCTCGACCAACAGTTCTTC. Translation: CASSLEGLDQQFF.